Described below is a single TCR beta chain sequence and its context. The specificity of this receptor is unknown. No clone much larger than this one lies a single base away; base qualities are absent. Cut back by 5 bases and 0 bases, the V and J ends lie 7 bases apart. The germline V gene (reference sequence) supplies CDR1 SEHNR and CDR2 FQNEAQ. From the cysteine up to the phenylalanine, the CDR3 has a length of 13 residues. Of the read, only the CDR3 DNA is kept; its 39 bases are in frame from base 1. Peripheral blood CD8+ and CD4+ T cells from healthy donors, Susac syndrome patients and multiple sclerosis patients were profiled by high-throughput TCR beta sequencing. Healthy donors were included as age- and sex-matched controls. CD8+ TEMRA cells were enriched by FACS, while bulk CD8+ and CD4+ T cells were purified by magnetic negative isolation. Blood was drawn into EDTA tubes, processed within 24 hours, and PBMCs were isolated by density gradient centrifugation. PBMCs intended for TCR sequencing were cryopreserved in liquid nitrogen and thawed later in a water bath at 37 degrees C. Purity of sorted or isolated CD4+, CD8+ and CD8+ TEMRA cells was at least 90%.

RNA was extracted with the RNeasy kit and about 0.5 to 1 ug was reverse transcribed using random hexamers. The immunoSEQ multiplex PCR assay, covering 54 Vbeta and 13 Jbeta segments, was used to amplify TCR beta CDR3 regions. To correct PCR amplification bias, a synthetic template baseline was used for both primer optimization and computational correction. In the authors' own workflow: Reads were annotated to V, D and J genes according to IMGT and were analyzed with immunoSEQ Analyzer, with only productive sequences retained. To calculate clonality, Shannon entropy was normalized by log2 of the number of productive unique sequences and then subtracted from one. For each patient and control, public and private clones were evaluated within the 100 most prevalent clones. A clone was defined as Susac-specific if it was absent from the healthy and MS cohorts, from over a thousand published viral clones and from other ImmuneACCESS disease sequences. TCRdb ran its own pipeline on the public reads, namely fastp trimming at Q25 and MiXCR clone calling, and kept in-frame beta chains. When rows share a CDR3 protein, they turn into one entry using the most common DNA and genes. The V and J calls here are based on TCRdb, not the publication. Recorded for this sample are some 120,000 distinct CDR3 sequences; approximately 90% of them occurred a single time. The top ten clones comprise around 0.12% of the sample.

The sample belongs to a study of CD8 T cells in Susac syndrome (dated by TCRdb to about 2019). Looking at the study overall: Whether CD8+ T cell activation and differentiation in Susac syndrome was antigen driven was tested using repertoire sequencing. The clonality of the CD8+ T cell repertoire was compared across more than 9 healthy donors, roughly 14 Susac syndrome patients and roughly 16 multiple sclerosis patients.

Study-wide findings and limitations: The TCR sequencing and HLA analysis was acknowledged to have included a relatively small number of individuals.

This clonotype originated in a human donor in good health. Sample: CD8+ T cells from PBMCs. Recombination joined TRBV7-9 with TRBJ1-2; confidence is insufficient to name the D gene. The CDR3 corresponds to CASSPGSNYGYTF. The DNA reads TGTGCCAGCAGCCCTGGATCTAACTATGGCTACACCTTC.